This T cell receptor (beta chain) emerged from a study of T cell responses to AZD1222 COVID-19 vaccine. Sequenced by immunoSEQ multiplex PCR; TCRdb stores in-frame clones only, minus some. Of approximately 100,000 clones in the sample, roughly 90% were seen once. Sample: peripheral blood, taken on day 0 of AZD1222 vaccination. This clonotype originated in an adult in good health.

In nucleotides, the CDR3 is TGTGCCAGCAGCCAAGAGGGGAGGGCTCTACGCTCTGGCTACACCTTC. Its translation: CASSQEGRALRSGYTF. This chain joins TRBV3-1 (or the pseudogene TRBV3-2) and TRBJ1-2, with no clear D. This CDR3 region has 16 residues. The V end lost 0 bases, the J end lost 7 bases, and 18 bases lay between the germline ends. Germline CDR1 is LGHDT and CDR2 is YNNKEL (reference sequence).